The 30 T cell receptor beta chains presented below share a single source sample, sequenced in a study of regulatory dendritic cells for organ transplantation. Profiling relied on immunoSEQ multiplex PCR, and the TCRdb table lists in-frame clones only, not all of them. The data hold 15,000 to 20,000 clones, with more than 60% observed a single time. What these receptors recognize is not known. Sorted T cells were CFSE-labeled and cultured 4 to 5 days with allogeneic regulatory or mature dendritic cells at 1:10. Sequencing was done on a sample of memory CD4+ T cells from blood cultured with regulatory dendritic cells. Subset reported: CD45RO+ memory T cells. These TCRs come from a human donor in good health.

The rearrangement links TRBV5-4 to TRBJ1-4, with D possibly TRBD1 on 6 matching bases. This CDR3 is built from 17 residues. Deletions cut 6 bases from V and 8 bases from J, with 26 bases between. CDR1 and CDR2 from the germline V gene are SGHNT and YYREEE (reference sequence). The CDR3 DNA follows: TGTGCCAGCAAGTCTTCCGTTCGCGGGGGGGCAGAAGAAAAACTGTTTTTT. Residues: CASKSSVRGGAEEKLFF.

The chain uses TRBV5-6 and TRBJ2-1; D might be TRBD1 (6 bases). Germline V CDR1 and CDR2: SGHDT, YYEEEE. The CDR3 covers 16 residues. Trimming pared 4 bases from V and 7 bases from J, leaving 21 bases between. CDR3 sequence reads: CASSPGLARRGNEQFF. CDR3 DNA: TGTGCCAGCAGCCCTGGACTGGCCCGAAGGGGGAATGAGCAGTTCTTC.

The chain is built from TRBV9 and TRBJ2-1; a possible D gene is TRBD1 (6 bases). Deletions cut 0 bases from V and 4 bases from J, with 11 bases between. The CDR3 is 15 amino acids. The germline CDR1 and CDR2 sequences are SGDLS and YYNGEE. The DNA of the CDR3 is TGTGCCAGCAGCGTAGCCCCGGACAGATACAATGAGCAGTTCTTC. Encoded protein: CASSVAPDRYNEQFF.

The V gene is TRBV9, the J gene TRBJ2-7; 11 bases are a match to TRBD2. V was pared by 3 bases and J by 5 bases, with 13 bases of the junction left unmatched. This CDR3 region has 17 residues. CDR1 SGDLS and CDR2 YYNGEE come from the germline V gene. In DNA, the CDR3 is TGTGCCAGCAGCGGGAGCACTAGCGGGGGTTTGGTCCACGAGCAGTACTTC. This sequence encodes CASSGSTSGGLVHEQYF.

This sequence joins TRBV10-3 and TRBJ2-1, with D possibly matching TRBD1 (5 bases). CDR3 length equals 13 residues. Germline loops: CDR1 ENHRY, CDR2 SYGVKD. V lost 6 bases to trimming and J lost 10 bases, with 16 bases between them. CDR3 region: CAIRLEQAREQFF. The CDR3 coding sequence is TGTGCCATCAGGCTCGAACAGGCCCGCGAGCAGTTCTTC.

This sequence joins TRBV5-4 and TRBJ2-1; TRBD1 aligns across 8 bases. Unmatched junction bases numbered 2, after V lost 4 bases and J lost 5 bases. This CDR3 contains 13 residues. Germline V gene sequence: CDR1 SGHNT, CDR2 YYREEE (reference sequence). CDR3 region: CASSRDRNNEQFF. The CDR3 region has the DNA TGTGCCAGCAGCCGGGACAGGAACAATGAGCAGTTCTTC.

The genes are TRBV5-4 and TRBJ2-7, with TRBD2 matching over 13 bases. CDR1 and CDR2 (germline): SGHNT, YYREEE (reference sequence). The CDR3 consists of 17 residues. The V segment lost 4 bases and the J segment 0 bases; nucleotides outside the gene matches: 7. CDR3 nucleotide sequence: TGTGCCAGCAGCCTTGGGACTAGCGGGGAAATCTCCTACGAGCAGTACTTC. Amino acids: CASSLGTSGEISYEQYF.

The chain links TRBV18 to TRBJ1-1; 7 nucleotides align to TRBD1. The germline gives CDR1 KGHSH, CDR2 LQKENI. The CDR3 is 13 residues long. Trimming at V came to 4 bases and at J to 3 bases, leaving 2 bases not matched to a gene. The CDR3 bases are TGTGCCAGCTCACGGGACAGATACACTGAAGCTTTCTTT. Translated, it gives CASSRDRYTEAFF.

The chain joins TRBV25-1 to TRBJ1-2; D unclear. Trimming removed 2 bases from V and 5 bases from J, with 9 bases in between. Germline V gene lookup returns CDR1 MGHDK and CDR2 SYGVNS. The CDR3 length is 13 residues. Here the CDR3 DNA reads TGTGCCAGCAGTGAACGAATTGAGTATGGCTACACCTTC. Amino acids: CASSERIEYGYTF.

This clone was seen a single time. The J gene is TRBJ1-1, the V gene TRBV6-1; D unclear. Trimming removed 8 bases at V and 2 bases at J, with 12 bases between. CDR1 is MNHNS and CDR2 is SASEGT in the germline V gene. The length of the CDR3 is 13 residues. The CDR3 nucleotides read TGTGCCAGCCTCGACCTGTATAACACTGAAGCTTTCTTT. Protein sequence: CASLDLYNTEAFF.

The CDR3 nucleotides are TGTGCCAGCAGCTTGGGTGGACTTCTCGCCGCGGGAAACACCATATATTTT. This codes for CASSLGGLLAAGNTIYF. This chain uses TRBV5-6 with TRBJ1-3; D remains ambiguous. From germline, CDR1 is SGHDT and CDR2 YYEEEE. V was shortened by 0 bases and J by 4 bases, with 17 bases between the two germline ends. The length of the CDR3 is 17 residues. Looking up the rest from reference TRBV5-6 and TRBJ1-3 gives the full variable domain: DAGVTQSPTHLIKTRGQQVTLRCSPKSGHDTVSWYQQALGQGPQFIFQYYEEEERQRGNFPDRFSGHQFPNYSSELNVNALLLGDSALYLCASSLGGLLAAGNTIYFGEGSWLTVV.

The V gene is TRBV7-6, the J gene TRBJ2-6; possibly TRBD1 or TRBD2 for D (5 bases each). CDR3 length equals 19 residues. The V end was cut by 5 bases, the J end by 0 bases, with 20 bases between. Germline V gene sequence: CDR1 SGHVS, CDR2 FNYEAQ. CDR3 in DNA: TGTGCCAGCAGCCAGGCCATTCCGGGACGTGTCTCTGGGGCCAACGTCCTGACTTTC. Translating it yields CASSQAIPGRVSGANVLTF.

The DNA for the CDR3 is TGTGCCAGCAGCCAAGAAGTGGACAGGGGCTACGAGCAGTACTTC. Its translation is CASSQEVDRGYEQYF. The chain recombines TRBV7-9 with TRBJ2-7; 9 bases map to TRBD1. CDR3 length: 15 amino acids. The germline V gene encodes CDR1 SEHNR and CDR2 FQNEAQ (reference sequence). Trimming removed 5 bases from V and 3 bases from J; junction bases left unmatched: 8.

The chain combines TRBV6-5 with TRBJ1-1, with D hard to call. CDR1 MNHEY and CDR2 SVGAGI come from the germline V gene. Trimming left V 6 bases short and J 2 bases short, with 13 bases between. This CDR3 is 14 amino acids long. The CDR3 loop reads CASSAKYTNTEAFF. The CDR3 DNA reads TGTGCCAGCAGCGCGAAATACACTAACACTGAAGCTTTCTTT.

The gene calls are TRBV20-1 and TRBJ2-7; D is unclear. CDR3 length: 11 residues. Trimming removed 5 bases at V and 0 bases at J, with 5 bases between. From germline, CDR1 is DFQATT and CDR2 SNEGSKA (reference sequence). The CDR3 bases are TGCAGTGCTCAGAGCTCCTACGAGCAGTACTTC. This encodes CSAQSSYEQYF.

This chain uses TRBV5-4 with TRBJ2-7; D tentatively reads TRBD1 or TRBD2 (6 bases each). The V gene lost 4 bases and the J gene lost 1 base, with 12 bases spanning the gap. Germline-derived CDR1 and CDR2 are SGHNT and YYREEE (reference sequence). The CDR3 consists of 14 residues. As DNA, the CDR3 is TGTGCCAGCAGCGCACAGGGACTTTCCTACGAGCAGTACTTC. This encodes CASSAQGLSYEQYF.

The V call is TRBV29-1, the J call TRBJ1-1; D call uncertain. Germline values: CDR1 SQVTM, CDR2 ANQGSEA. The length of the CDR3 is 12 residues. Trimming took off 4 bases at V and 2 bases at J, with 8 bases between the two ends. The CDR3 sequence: CSVVPANTEAFF. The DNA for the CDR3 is TGCAGCGTTGTTCCGGCAAACACTGAAGCTTTCTTT.

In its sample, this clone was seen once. CDR3 sequence (DNA): TGTGCCAGCAGGATAACGGGGACATTTTCCTACGAGCAGTACTTC. Translating it yields CASRITGTFSYEQYF. The chain joins TRBV5-8 to TRBJ2-7; D possibly corresponds to TRBD1 (6 bases). This CDR3 region has 15 residues. V lost 5 bases to trimming and J lost 1 base, with 16 bases between them. Germline V gene sequence: CDR1 SGHTS, CDR2 YDEGEE.

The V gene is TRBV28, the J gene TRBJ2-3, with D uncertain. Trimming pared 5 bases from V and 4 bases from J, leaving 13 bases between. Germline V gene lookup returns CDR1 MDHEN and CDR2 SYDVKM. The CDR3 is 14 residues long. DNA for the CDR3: TGTGCCAGCAGTGGCCCCTCTAGGTCAGATACGCAGTATTTT. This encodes CASSGPSRSDTQYF.

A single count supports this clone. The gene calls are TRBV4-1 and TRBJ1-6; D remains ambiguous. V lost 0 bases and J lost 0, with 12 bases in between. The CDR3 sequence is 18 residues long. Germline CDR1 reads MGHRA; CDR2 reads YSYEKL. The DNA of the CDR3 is TGCGCCAGCAGCCAAGATGGGCGAGGATACTCCTATAATTCACCCCTCCACTTT. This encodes CASSQDGRGYSYNSPLHF.

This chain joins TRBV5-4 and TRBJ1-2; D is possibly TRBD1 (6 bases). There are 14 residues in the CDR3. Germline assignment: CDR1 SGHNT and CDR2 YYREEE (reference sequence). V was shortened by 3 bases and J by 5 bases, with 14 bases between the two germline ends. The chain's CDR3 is CASSSLQGRYGYTF. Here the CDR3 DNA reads TGTGCCAGCAGCTCACTACAGGGAAGATATGGCTACACCTTC.

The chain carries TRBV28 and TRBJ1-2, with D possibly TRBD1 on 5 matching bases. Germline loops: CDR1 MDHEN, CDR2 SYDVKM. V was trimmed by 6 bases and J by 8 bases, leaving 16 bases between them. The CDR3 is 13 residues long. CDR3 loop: CASSRGIKEGYTF. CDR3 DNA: TGTGCCAGCAGCCGGGGGATTAAGGAGGGCTACACCTTC.

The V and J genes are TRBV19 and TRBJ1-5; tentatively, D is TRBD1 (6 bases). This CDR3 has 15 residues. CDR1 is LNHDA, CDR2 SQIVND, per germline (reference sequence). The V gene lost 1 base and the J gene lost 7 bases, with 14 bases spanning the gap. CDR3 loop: CASSIAGAREQPQHF. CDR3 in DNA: TGTGCCAGTAGTATAGCAGGGGCAAGGGAACAGCCCCAGCATTTT.

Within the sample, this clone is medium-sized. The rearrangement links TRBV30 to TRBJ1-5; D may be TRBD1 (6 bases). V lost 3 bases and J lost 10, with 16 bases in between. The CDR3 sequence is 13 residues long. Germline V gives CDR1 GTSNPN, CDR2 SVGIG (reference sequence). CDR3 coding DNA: TGTGCCTGGAGCCACAGGGCAAAGGGACCCCAGCATTTT. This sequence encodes CAWSHRAKGPQHF.

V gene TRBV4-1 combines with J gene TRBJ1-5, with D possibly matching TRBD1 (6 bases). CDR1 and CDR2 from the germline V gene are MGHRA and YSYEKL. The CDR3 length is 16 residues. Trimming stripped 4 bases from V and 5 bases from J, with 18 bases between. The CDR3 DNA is TGCGCCAGCAGCCGAATACAGGGTGGCAATTATCAGCCCCAGCATTTT. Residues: CASSRIQGGNYQPQHF.

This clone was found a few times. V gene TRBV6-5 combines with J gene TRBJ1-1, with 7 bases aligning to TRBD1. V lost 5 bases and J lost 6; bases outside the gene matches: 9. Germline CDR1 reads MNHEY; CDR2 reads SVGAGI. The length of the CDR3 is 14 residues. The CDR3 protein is CASSKLNQGAEAFF. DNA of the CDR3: TGTGCCAGCAGTAAGCTTAACCAGGGGGCTGAAGCTTTCTTT.

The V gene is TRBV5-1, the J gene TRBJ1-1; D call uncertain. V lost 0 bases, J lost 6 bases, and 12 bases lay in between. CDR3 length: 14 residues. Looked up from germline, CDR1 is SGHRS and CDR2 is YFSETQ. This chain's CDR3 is CASSLDLGYPEAFF. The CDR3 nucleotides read TGCGCCAGCAGCTTGGATTTGGGGTACCCTGAAGCTTTCTTT.

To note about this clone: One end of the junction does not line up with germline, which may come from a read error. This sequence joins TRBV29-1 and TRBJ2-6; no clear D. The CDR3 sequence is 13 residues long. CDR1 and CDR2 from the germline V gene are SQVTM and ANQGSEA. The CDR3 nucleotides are TGCAGCGTTGTTGTGTCTGCGGCCAACGTCCTGACTTTC. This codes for CSVVVSAANVLTF.

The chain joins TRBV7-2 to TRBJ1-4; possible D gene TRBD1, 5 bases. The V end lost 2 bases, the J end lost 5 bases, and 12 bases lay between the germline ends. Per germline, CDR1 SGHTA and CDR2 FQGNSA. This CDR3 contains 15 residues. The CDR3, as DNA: TGTGCCAGCAGCTTAATCTGGGGCTCAAATGAAAAACTGTTTTTT. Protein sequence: CASSLIWGSNEKLFF.

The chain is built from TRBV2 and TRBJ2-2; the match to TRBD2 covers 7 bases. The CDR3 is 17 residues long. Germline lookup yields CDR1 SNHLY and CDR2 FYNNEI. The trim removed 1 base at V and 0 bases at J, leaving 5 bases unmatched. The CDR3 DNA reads TGTGCCAGCAGTGAAGAGTGGGCGGGAGCGAACACCGGGGAGCTGTTTTTT. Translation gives CASSEEWAGANTGELFF.